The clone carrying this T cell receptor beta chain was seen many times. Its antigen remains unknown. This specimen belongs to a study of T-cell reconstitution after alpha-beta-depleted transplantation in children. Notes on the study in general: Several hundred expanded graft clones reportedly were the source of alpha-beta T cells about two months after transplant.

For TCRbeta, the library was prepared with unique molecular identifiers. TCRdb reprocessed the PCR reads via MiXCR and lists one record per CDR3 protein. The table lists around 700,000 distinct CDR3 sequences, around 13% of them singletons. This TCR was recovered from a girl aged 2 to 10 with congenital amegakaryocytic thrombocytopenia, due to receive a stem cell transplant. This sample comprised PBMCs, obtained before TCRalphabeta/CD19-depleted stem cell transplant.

For the CDR3, the DNA is TGCGCCAGCAGCGCCGAGGGATACGAGCAGTACTTC. It encodes CASSAEGYEQYF. The genes are TRBV5-1 and TRBJ2-7, with a tentative D call TRBD2 (5 bases). This CDR3 comprises 12 residues. V lost 4 bases to trimming and J lost 4 bases, with 9 bases between them. Germline CDR1 and CDR2: SGHRS and YFSETQ. The variable domain in full, with the rest retrieved from reference TRBV5-1 and TRBJ2-7, is KAGVTQTPRYLIKTRGQQVTLSCSPISGHRSVSWYQQTPGQGLQFLFEYFSETQRNKGNFPGRFSGRQFSNSRSEMNVSTLELGDSALYLCASSAEGYEQYFGPGTRLTVT.